This TCR beta chain came from a study of cytomegalovirus exposure and HLA in healthy donors. Study at large: Earlier findings included 117 million unique TCR beta sequences obtained from about 170 million T cells. In an early release, HLA-typed donors contributed some 88 million unique TCR sequences.

The germline CDR1 and CDR2 sequences are LNHDA and SQIVND (reference sequence). Trimming left V 5 bases short and J 9 bases short, with 16 bases between. The CDR3 has 13 residues. Study observations and caveats: In a later analysis, a genetic analysis reported fewer productive-TCR N-insertions in an Asian-associated ancestry cluster than the cohort average.

As to this clone: Its antigen is not known.

The PCR employed 60 Vbeta primers together with 13 Jbeta primers. The authors' processing: As a later analysis found, there were 80 million to 90 million unique TCR beta chains, of which approximately 10 million were shared. Sequencing was performed with immunoSEQ multiplex PCR; in TCRdb, only in-frame clones are kept and a portion is missing. D and trimming come from the DNA, and the V and J calls and clone size come from that table. Seen in this sample are fewer than 70,000 clones; the ten most common clones hold approximately 5%. The V call is TRBV19, the J call TRBJ1-1; D remains ambiguous. The sequence was collected from a man younger than 40 in good health and CMV-seropositive. The sequencing sample was made of PBMCs. Written as DNA, the CDR3 is TGTGCCAGTAGTTTCGGGATGCGGTCTAAAGCTTTCTTT. Its translation is CASSFGMRSKAFF.